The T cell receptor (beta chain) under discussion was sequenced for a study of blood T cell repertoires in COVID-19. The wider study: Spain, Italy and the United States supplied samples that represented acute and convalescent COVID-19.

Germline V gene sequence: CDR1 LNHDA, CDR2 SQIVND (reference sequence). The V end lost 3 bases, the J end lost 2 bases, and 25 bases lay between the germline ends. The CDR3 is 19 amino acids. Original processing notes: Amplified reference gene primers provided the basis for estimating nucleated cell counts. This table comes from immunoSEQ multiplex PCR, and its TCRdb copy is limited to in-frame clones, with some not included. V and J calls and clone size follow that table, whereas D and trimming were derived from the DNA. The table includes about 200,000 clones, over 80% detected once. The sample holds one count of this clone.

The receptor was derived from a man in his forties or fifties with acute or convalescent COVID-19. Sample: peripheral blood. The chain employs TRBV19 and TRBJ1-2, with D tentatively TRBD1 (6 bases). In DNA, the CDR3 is TGTGCCAGTAGTATGGTAATCTGGACAGATAAAACTCAAAACTATGGCTACACCTTC. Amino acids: CASSMVIWTDKTQNYGYTF.